This TCR beta chain was sequenced during a study of T-cell reconstitution after alpha-beta-depleted transplantation in children. Trimming shortened V by 6 bases and J by 0 bases, and 6 bases separated the two germline ends. The CDR3 loop spans 12 amino acids. Germline CDR1 is SQVTM and CDR2 is ANQGSEA. This clonotype was detected ten times or more. The TCRbeta library incorporated unique molecular identifiers. TCRdb passed the PCR reads through MiXCR, listing each CDR3 protein once. The repertoire has some 340,000 distinct CDR3 sequences, 10% of them found once; the top ten carry more than 2%. This receptor was identified in a human donor who donated a stem cell graft to a child with acute lymphoblastic leukemia. This chain connects TRBV29-1 to TRBJ1-3; D not resolved. The sequences come from PBMCs from the stem cell graft donor, collected from the stem cell graft. CDR3 in DNA: TGCAGCGTGGCCTACTCTGGAAACACCATATATTTT. It codes for CSVAYSGNTIYF.